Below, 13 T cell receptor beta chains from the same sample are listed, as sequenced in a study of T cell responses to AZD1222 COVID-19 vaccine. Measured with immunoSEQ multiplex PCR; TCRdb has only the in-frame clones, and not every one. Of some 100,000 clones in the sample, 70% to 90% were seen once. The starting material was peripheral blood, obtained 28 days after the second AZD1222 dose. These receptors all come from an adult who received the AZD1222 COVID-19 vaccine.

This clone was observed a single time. CDR3 nucleotide sequence: TGTGCCAGCAAGTTTGGGTTTCAACTCTATGGCTACACCTTC. This sequence encodes CASKFGFQLYGYTF. The V and J genes are TRBV6-5 and TRBJ1-2; D remains ambiguous. CDR3 size: 14 residues. V was pared by 7 bases and J by 4 bases, with 16 bases between. In germline, CDR1 is MNHEY, CDR2 SVGAGI.

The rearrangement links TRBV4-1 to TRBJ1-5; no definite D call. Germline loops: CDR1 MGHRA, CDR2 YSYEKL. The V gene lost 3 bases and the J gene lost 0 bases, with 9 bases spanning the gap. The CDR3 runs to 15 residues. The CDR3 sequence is CASSQRDHSNQPQHF. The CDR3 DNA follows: TGCGCCAGCAGCCAGAGGGATCATAGCAATCAGCCCCAGCATTTT.

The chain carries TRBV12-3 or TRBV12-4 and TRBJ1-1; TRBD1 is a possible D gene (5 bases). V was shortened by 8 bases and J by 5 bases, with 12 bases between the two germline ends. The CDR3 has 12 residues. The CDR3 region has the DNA TGTGCCAGCCGGAGGGGTCAGACTGAAGCTTTCTTT. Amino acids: CASRRGQTEAFF.

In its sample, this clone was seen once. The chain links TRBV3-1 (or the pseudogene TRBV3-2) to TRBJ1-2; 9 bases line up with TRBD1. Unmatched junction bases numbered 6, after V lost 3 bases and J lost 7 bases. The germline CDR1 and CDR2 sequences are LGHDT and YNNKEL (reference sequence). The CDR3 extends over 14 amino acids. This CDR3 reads CASSHPGQGAGYTF. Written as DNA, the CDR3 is TGTGCCAGCAGCCACCCGGGACAGGGTGCTGGCTACACCTTC.

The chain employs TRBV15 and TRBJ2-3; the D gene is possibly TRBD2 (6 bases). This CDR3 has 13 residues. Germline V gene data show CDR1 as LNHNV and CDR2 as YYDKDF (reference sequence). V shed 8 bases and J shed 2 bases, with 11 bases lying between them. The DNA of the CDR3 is TGTGCCACCGGGGGACTTAACACAGATACGCAGTATTTT. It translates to CATGGLNTDTQYF.

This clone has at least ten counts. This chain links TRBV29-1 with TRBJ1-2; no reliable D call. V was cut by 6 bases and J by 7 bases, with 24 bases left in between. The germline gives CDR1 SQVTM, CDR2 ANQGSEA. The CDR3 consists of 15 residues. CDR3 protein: CSVELSGAVSGGYTF. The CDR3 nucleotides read TGCAGCGTGGAACTCTCGGGAGCGGTCTCGGGTGGCTACACCTTC. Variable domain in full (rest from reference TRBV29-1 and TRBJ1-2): SAVISQKPSRDICQRGTSLTIQCQVDSQVTMMFWYRQQPGQSLTLIATANQGSEATYESGFVIDKFPISRPNLTFSTLTVSNMSPEDSSIYLCSVELSGAVSGGYTFGSGTRLTVV.

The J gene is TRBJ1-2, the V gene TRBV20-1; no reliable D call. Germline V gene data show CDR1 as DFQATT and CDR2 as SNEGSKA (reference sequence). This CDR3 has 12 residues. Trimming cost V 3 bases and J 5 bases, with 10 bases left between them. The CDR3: CSASPGVYGYTF. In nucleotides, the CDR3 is TGCAGTGCTAGTCCAGGCGTTTATGGCTACACCTTC.

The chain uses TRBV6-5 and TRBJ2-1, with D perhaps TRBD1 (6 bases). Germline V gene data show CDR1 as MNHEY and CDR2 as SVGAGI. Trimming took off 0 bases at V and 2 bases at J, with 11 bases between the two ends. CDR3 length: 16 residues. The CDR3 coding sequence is TGTGCCAGCAGTTACTCGAGGACAGTTACCTACAATGAGCAGTTCTTC. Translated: CASSYSRTVTYNEQFF.

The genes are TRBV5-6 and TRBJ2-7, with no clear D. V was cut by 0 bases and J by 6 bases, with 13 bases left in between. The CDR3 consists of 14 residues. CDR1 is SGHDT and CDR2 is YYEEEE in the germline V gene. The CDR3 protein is CASSLGLGFSEQYF. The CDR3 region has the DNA TGTGCCAGCAGCTTGGGTCTCGGGTTCTCCGAGCAGTACTTC. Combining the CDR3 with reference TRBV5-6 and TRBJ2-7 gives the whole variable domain DAGVTQSPTHLIKTRGQQVTLRCSPKSGHDTVSWYQQALGQGPQFIFQYYEEEERQRGNFPDRFSGHQFPNYSSELNVNALLLGDSALYLCASSLGLGFSEQYFGPGTRLTVT.

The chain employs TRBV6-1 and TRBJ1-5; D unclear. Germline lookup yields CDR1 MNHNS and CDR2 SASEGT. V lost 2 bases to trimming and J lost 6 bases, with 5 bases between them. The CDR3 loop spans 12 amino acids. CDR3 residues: CASSELGQPQHF. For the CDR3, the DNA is TGTGCCAGCAGTGAACTGGGTCAGCCCCAGCATTTT.

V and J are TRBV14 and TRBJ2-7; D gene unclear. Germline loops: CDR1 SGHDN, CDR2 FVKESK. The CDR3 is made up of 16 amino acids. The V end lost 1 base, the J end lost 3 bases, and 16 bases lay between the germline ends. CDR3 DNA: TGTGCCAGCAGCCAAGGTTCTTTAGGGATCTTCTACGAGCAGTACTTC. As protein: CASSQGSLGIFYEQYF.

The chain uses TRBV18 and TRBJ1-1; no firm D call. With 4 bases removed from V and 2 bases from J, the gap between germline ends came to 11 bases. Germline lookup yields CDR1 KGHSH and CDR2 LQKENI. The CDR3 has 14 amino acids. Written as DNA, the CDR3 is TGTGCCAGCTCACTACCATCAAGAAACACTGAAGCTTTCTTT. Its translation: CASSLPSRNTEAFF.

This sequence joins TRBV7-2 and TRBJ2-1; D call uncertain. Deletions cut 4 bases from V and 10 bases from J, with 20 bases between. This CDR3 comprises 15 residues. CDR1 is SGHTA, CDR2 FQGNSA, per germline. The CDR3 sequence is CASSWTRVLASEQFF. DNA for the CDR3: TGTGCCAGCAGCTGGACCCGGGTCTTAGCTTCCGAGCAGTTCTTC.